This entry describes one TCR beta chain. No antigen is known for it. The V and J ends lost 2 bases and 4 bases respectively, with 9 bases between them. The CDR3 has 14 amino acids. Germline V CDR1 and CDR2: MDHEN, SYDVKM. The PCR had 60 Vbeta and 13 Jbeta primers. Assay: immunoSEQ multiplex PCR; the TCRdb copy retains only in-frame clones and omits some. This sample has roughly 140,000 clones, with 70% found just once. The data were obtained in a study of cytomegalovirus exposure and HLA in healthy donors. Study at large: Earlier sequencing of some 180 million T cells yielded 120 million or so unique TCR beta sequences. Study conclusions and caveats: Reported results showed that the classifier diagnosed cytomegalovirus status with high specificity and sensitivity. Per a later analysis, HLA-associated TCR beta chains showed more clonal expansion than other, equally common TCR beta chains. In vitro confirmation showed three CMV-associated chains to be CMV antigen specific.

This chain uses TRBV28 with TRBJ1-5; no reliable D call. This TCR derives from a woman aged 25 to 39 in good health and CMV-seronegative. Material for sequencing was PBMCs. The CDR3 region is CASSLPGGNQPQHF. CDR3 bases: TGTGCCAGCAGTTTACCGGGAGGGAATCAGCCCCAGCATTTT.